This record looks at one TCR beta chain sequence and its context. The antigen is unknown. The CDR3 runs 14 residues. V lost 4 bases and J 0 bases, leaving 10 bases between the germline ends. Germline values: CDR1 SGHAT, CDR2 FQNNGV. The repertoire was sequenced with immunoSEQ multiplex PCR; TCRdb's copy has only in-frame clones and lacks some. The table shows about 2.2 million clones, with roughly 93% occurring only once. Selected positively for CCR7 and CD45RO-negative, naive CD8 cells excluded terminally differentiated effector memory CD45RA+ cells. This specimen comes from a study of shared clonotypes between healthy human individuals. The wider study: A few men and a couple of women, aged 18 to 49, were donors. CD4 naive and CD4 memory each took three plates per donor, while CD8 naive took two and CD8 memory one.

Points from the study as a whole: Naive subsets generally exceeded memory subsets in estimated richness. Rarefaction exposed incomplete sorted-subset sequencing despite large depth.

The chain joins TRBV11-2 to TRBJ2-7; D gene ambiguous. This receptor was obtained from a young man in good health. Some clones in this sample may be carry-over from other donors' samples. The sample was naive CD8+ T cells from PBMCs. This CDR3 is CASSSRQISYEQYF. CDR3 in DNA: TGTGCCAGCAGCTCACGGCAGATCTCCTACGAGCAGTACTTC.